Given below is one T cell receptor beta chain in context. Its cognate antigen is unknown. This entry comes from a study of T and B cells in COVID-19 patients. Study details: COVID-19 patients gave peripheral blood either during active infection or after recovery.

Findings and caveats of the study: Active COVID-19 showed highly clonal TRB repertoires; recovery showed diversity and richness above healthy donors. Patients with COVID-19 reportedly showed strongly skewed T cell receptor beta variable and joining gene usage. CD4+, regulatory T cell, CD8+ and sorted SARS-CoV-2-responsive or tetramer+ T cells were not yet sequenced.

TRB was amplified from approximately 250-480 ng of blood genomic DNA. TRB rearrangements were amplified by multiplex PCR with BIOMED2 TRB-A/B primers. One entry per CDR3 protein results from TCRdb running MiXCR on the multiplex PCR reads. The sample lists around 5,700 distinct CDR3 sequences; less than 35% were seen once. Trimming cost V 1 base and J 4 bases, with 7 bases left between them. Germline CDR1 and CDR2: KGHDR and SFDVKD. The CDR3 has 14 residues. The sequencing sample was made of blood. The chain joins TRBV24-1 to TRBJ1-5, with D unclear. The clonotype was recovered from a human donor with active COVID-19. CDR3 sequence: CATSDLTGNQPQHF. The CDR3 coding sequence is TGTGCCACCAGTGATTTAACGGGGAATCAGCCCCAGCATTTT.